The T cell receptor beta chain described here comes from a study of T cell responses to AZD1222 COVID-19 vaccine. The assay was immunoSEQ multiplex PCR, and TCRdb's table has in-frame clones only and misses some. Of some 99,000 clones detected, approximately 91% appear once; the ten largest clones hold around 13%. The V and J ends lost 6 bases and 2 bases, in that order; junction bases with no gene match: 7. The CDR3 runs 15 residues. CDR1 and CDR2 from the germline V gene are SQVTM and ANQGSEA. The TCR sequence derives from an adult in good health. The J gene is TRBJ1-3, the V gene TRBV29-1; 10 bases line up with TRBD1. This specimen consisted of peripheral blood, obtained on day 0 of MenACWY control vaccination. This CDR3 reads CSVARQGATGNTIYF. As DNA, the CDR3 is TGCAGCGTGGCCCGACAGGGGGCTACTGGAAACACCATATATTTT.